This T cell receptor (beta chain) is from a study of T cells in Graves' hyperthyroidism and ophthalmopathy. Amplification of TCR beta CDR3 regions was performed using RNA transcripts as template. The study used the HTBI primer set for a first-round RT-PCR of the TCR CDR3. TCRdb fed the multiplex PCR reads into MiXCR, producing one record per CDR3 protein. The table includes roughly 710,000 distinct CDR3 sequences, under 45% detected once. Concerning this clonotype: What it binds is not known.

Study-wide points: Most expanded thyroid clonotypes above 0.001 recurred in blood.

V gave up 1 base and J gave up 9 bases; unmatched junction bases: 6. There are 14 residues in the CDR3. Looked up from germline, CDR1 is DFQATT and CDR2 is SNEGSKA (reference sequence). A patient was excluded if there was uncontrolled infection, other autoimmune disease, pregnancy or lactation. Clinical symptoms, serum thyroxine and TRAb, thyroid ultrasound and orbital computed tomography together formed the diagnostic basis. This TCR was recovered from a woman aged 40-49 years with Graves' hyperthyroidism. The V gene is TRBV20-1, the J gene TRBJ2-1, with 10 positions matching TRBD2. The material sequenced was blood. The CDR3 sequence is CSARVLAGVREQFF. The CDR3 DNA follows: TGCAGTGCTAGAGTCCTAGCGGGAGTTCGTGAGCAGTTCTTC.